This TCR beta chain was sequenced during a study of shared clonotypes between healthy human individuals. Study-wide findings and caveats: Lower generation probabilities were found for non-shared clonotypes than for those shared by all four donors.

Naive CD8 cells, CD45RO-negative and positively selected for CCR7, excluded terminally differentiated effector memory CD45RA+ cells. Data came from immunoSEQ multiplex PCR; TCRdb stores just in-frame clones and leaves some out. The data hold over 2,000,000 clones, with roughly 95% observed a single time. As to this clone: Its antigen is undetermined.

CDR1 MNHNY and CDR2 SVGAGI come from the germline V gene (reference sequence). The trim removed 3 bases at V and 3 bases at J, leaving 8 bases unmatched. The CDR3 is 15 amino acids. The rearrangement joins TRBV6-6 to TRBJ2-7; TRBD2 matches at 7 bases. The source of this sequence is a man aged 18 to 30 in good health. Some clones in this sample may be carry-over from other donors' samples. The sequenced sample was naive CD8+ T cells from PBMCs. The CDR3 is CASSYSDSGIYEQYF. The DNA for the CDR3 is TGTGCCAGCAGTTATAGCGACAGCGGGATCTACGAGCAGTACTTC.